The clone carrying this T cell receptor (beta chain) was detected only a few times. Antigen unknown. Of the isolated RNA, all was reverse transcribed, and so the sequenced material was expressed TCRB transcripts. Assay used: immunoSEQ multiplex PCR; TCRdb lists only in-frame clones, some missing. Here the sample spans roughly 140,000 clones, less than 9% being singletons. The trim removed 0 bases at V and 4 bases at J, leaving 4 bases unmatched. The CDR3 has 15 amino acids. CDR1 is SGHKS and CDR2 is YYEKEE in the germline V gene (reference sequence). The sample is drawn from a study of beta chain features in type 1 diabetes. Study results and limitations: Whatever favoring of shorter templates PCR might show would apply equally to patients and controls.

The source is a woman aged 25 to 39 in good health. The sequencing input was central memory CD4+ T cells from blood. The genes are TRBV5-5 and TRBJ2-5, with TRBD2 identical over 9 bases. CDR3 in DNA: TGTGCCAGCAGCTTGGGGGGACTAGCCCGAGAGACCCAGTACTTC. Protein: CASSLGGLARETQYF.